This T cell receptor (beta chain) was identified in a study of identical twins. Using its own MiXCR run on the 5' RACE reads, TCRdb lists one record per CDR3 protein. The top ten clones hold roughly 0.42% of a sample with a few hundred thousand distinct CDR3 sequences, around 15% of them seen once. General study points: Cord blood's abundant beta clonotypes had fewer insertions, unlike memory repertoires.

After removal of 0 bases from V and 7 bases from J, the junction contained 5 bases not matched to a gene. Germline lookup yields CDR1 LNHNV and CDR2 YYDKDF (reference sequence). This CDR3 comprises 15 residues. This clonotype was observed a few times. Its specificity is unknown. The same data also went into a second study, on yellow fever vaccine responses in identical twins.

The TCR originated in a woman between 18 and 29 years old in good health. The rearrangement links TRBV15 to TRBJ2-2; the match to TRBD2 covers 7 bases. Sequenced sample: CD4+ T cells sorted from blood. DNA for the CDR3: TGTGCCACCAGCAGAGATTTGGGGGGGGTCGGGGAGCTGTTTTTT. Translating gives CATSRDLGGVGELFF.